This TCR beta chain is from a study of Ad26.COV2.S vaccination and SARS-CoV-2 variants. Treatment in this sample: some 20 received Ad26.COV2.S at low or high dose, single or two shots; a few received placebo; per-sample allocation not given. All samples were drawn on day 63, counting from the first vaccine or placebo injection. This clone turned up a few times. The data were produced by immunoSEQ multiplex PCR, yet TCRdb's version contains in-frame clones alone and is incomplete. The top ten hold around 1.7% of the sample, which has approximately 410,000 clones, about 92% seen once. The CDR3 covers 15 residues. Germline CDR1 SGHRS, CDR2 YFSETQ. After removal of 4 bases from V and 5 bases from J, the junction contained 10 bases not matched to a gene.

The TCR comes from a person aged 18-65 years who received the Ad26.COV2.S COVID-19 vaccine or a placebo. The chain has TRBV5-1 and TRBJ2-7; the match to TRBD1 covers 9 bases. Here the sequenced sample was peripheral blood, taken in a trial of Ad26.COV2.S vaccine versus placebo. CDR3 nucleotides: TGCGCCAGCAGCCGCTCACAGGGGGCGTCTGACGAGCAGTACTTC. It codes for CASSRSQGASDEQYF.